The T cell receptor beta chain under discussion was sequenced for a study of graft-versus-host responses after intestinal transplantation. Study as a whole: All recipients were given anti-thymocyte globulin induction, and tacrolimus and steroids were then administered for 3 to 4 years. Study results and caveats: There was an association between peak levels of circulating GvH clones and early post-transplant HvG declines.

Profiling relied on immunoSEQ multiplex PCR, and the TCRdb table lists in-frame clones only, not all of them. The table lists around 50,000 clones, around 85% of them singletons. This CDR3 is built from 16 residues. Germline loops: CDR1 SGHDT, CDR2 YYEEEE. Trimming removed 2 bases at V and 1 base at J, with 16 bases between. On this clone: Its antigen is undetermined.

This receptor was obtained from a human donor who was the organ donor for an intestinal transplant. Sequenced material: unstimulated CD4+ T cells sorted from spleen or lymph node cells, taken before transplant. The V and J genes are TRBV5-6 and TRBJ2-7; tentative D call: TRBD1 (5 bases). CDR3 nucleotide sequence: TGTGCCAGCAGCTTTCTATTTGATTCAGGGTCCTACGAGCAGTACTTC. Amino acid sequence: CASSFLFDSGSYEQYF.